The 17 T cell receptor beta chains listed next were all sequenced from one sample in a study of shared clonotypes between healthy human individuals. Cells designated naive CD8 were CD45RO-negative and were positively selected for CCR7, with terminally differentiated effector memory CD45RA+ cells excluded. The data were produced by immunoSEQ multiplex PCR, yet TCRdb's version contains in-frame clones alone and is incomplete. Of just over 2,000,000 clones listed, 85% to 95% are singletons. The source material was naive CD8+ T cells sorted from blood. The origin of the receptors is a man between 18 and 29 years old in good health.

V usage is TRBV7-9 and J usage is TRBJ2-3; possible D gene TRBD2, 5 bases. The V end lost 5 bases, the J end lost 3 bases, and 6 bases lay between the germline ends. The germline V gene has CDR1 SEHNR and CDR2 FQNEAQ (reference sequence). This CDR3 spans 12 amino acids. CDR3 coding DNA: TGTGCCAGCAGCGGGGAGACAGATACGCAGTATTTT. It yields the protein CASSGETDTQYF.

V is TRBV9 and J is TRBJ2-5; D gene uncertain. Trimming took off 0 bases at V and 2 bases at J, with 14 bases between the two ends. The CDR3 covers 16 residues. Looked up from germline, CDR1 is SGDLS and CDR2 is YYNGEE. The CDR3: CASSVGWYDGQETQYF. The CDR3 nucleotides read TGTGCCAGCAGCGTAGGGTGGTACGACGGGCAAGAGACCCAGTACTTC.

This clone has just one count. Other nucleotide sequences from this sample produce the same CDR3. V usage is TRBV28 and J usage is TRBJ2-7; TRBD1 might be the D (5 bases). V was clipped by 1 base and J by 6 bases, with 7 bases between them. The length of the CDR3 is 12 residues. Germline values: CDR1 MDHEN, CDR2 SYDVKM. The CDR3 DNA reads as TGTGCCAGCAGTTTATTGGGGCGCGAGCAGTACTTC. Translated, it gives CASSLLGREQYF. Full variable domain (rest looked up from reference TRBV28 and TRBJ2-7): DVKVTQSSRYLVKRTGEKVFLECVQDMDHENMFWYRQDPGLGLRLIYFSYDVKMKEKGDIPEGYSVSREKKERFSLILESASTNQTSMYLCASSLLGREQYFGPGTRLTVT.

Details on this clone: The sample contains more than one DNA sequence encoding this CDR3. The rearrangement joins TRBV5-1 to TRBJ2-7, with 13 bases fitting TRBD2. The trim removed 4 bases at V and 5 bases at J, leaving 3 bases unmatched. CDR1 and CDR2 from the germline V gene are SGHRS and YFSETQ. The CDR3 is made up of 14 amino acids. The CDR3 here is CASSGGLAGDEQYF. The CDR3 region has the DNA TGCGCCAGCAGCGGTGGACTAGCGGGAGACGAGCAGTACTTC.

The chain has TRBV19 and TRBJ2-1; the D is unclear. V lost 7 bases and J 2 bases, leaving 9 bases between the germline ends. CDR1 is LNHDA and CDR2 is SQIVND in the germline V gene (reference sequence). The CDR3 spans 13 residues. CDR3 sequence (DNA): TGTGCCAGTAACTACGGGCCCTACAATGAGCAGTTCTTC. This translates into CASNYGPYNEQFF.

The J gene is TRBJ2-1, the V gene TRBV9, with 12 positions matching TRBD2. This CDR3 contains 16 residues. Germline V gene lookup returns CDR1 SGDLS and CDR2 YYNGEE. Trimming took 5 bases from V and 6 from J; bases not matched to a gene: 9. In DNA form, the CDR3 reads TGTGCCAGCAGTGAAACGACTAGCGGGGGTGCCAATGAGCAGTTCTTC. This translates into CASSETTSGGANEQFF.

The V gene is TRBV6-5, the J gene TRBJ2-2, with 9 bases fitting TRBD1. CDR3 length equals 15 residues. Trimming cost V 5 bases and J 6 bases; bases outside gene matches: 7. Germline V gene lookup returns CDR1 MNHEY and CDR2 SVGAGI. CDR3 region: CASSKGTGLPGELFF. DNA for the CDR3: TGTGCCAGCAGTAAAGGGACAGGGTTACCCGGGGAGCTGTTTTTT.

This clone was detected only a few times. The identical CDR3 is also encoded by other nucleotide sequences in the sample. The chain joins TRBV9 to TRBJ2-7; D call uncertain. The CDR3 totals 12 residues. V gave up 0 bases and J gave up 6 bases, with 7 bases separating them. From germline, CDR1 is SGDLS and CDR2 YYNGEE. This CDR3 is CASSVGGGEQYF. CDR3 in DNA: TGTGCCAGCAGCGTAGGGGGTGGCGAGCAGTACTTC.

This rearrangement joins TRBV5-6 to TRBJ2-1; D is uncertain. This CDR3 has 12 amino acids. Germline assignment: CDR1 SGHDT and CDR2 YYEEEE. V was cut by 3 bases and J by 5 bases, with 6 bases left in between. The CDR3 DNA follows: TGTGCCAGCAGCTCGCACGACAATGAGCAGTTCTTC. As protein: CASSSHDNEQFF. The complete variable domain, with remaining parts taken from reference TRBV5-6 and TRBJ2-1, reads DAGVTQSPTHLIKTRGQQVTLRCSPKSGHDTVSWYQQALGQGPQFIFQYYEEEERQRGNFPDRFSGHQFPNYSSELNVNALLLGDSALYLCASSSHDNEQFFGPGTRLTVL.

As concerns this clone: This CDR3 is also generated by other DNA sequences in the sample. This CDR3 reads CASSFRDSNQPQHF. CDR3 in DNA: TGTGCCAGCAGTTTTAGGGATAGCAATCAGCCCCAGCATTTT. The chain links TRBV28 to TRBJ1-5; D gene unclear. This CDR3 has 14 residues. The ends were cut back, 3 bases at V and 0 bases at J, with 6 bases in the middle. CDR1 and CDR2 (germline): MDHEN, SYDVKM.

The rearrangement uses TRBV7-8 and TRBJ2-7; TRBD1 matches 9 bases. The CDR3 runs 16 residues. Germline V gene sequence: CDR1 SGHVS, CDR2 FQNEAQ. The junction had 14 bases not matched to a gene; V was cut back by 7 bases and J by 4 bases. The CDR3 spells CASTNNAQQGAYEQYF. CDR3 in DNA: TGTGCCAGCACCAATAACGCCCAACAGGGGGCTTACGAGCAGTACTTC.

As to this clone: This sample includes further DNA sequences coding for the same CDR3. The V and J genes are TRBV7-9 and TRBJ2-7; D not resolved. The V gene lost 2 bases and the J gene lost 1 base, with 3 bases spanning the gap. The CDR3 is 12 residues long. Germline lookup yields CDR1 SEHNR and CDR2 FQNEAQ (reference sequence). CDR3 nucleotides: TGTGCCAGCAGCTTATTTTCCTACGAGCAGTACTTC. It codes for CASSLFSYEQYF.

The CDR3 region is CASSLNGGSYNEQFF. The CDR3 DNA is TGTGCCAGCAGCTTAAACGGGGGGTCCTACAATGAGCAGTTCTTC. V usage is TRBV7-3 and J usage is TRBJ2-1; 7 positions agree with TRBD2. Per the germline V gene, CDR1 is SGHTA and CDR2 is FQGTGA. This CDR3 comprises 15 residues. Germline trimming cut 1 base from V and 1 base from J; bases unmatched to any gene: 1.

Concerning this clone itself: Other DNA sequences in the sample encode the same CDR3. This CDR3 reads CASSWGRGDTEAFF. CDR3 nucleotide sequence: TGTGCCAGCAGTTGGGGGAGGGGCGACACTGAAGCTTTCTTT. The chain is built from TRBV27 and TRBJ1-1; D is possibly TRBD1 (5 bases). Trimming took 4 bases from V and 3 from J, leaving 12 bases between them. CDR1 MNHEY and CDR2 SMNVEV come from the germline V gene (reference sequence). The length of the CDR3 is 14 residues.

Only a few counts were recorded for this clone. Here the CDR3 DNA reads TGTGCCAGCAGGCGGACAGGGGGCCCTTACAATGAGCAGTTCTTC. Translation: CASRRTGGPYNEQFF. The chain carries TRBV6-5 and TRBJ2-1; 11 bases align to TRBD1. The V gene end was trimmed by 6 bases and the J gene end by 4 bases; junction bases not matched to a gene: 5. CDR1 and CDR2 from the germline V gene are MNHEY and SVGAGI. The CDR3 is made up of 15 amino acids.

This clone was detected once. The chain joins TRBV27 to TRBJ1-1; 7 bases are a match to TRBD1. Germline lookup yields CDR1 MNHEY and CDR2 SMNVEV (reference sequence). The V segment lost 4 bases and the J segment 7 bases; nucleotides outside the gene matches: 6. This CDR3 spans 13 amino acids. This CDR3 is CASSSGGFLEAFF. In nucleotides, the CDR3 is TGTGCCAGCAGTTCAGGGGGATTTCTTGAAGCTTTCTTT.

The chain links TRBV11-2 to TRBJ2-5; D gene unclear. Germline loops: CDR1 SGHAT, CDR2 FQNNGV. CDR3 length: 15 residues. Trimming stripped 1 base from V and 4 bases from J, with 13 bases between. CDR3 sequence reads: CASSLGLSSGETQYF. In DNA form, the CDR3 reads TGTGCCAGCAGCTTAGGTCTAAGCTCAGGAGAGACCCAGTACTTC.